This TCR beta chain comes out of a study of T cells in tuberculosis. Study outcomes and limitations: T cells binding CD1B-GMM tetramer weakly possibly escaped the sort.

After thawing and overnight rest, PBMC were stained with GMM-loaded CD1B tetramer, viability dye and anti-CD3 for sorting. C32 glucose monomycolate from Rhodococcus equi was loaded onto the CD1B tetramers. Approximately 100,000 tetramer-negative cells were sorted from each donor. TCRdb's copy holds only in-frame clones and misses some; the assay was immunoSEQ multiplex PCR. In the table there are 80,000 to 90,000 clones, approximately 91% of which are singletons. The CDR3 is made up of 15 amino acids. From germline, CDR1 is LGHNA and CDR2 YSLEER. The V end was cut by 6 bases, the J end by 0 bases, with 12 bases between.

The receptor was derived from an adult woman with latent tuberculosis. The chain couples TRBV4-3 to TRBJ1-3; D ambiguous. Material: CD1b-GMM tetramer-negative cells sorted from PBMCs. The CDR3 sequence: CASSSENYSGNTIYF. CDR3 DNA sequence: TGCGCCAGCAGTTCAGAGAACTACTCTGGAAACACCATATATTTT.